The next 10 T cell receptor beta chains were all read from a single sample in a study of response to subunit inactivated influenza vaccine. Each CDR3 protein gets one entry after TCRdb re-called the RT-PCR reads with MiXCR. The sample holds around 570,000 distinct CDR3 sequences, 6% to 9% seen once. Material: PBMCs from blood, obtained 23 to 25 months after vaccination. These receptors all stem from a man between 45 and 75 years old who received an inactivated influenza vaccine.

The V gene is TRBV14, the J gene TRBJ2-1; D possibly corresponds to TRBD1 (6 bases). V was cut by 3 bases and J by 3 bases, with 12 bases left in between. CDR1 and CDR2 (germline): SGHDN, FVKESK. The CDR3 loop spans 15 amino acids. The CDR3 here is CASSQGAGDYNEQFF. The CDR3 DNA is TGTGCCAGCAGCCAGGGAGCAGGGGACTACAATGAGCAGTTCTTC.

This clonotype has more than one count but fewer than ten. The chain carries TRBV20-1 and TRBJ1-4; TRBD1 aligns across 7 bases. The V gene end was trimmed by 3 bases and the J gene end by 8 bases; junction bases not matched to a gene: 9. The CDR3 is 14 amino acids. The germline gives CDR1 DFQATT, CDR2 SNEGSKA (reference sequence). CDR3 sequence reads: CSASDRARSEKLFF. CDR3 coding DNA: TGCAGTGCTAGCGACAGGGCGAGGTCGGAAAAACTGTTTTTT.

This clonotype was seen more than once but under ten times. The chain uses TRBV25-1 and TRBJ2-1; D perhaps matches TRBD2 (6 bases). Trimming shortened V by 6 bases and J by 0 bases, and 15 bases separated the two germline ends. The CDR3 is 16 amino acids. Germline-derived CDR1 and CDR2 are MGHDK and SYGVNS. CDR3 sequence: CASSKGAGTSYNEQFF. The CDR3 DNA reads TGTGCCAGCAGCAAGGGAGCGGGCACCTCCTACAATGAGCAGTTCTTC.

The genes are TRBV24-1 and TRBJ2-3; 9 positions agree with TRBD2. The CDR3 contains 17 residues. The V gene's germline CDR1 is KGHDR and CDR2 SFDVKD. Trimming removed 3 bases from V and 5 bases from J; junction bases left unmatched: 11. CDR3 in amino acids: CATSDAGGTRRKDTQYF. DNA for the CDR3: TGTGCCACCAGTGATGCGGGGGGGACCCGGCGGAAAGATACGCAGTATTTT.

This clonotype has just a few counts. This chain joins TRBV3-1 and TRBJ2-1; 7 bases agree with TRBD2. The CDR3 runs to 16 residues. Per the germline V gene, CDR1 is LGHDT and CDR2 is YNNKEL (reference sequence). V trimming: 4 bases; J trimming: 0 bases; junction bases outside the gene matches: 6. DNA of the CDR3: TGTGCCAGCAGCCCCGGGGGGATGATCTCCTACAATGAGCAGTTCTTC. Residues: CASSPGGMISYNEQFF.

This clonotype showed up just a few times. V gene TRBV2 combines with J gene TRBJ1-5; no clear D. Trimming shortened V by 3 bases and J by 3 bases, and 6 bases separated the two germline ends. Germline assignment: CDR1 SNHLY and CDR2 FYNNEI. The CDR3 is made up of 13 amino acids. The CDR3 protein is CASSDGNNQPQHF. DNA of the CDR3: TGTGCCAGCAGTGACGGCAACAATCAGCCCCAGCATTTT.

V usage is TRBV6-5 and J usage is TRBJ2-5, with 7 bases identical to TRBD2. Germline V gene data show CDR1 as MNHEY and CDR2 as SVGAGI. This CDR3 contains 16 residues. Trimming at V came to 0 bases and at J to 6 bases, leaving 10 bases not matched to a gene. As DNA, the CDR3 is TGTGCCAGCAGTTACTCGAGCGGGGCCCGTAAACAGACCCAGTACTTC. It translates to CASSYSSGARKQTQYF.

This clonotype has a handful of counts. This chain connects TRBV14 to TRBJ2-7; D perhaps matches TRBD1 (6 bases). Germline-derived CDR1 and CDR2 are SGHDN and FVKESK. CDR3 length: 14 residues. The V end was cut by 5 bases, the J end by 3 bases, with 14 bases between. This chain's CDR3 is CASSYKTGYYEQYF. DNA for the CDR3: TGTGCCAGCAGCTACAAGACAGGTTACTACGAGCAGTACTTC.

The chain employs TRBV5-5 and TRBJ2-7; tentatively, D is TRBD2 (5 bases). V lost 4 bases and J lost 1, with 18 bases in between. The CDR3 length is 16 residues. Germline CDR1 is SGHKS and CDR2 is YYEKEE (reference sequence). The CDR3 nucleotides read TGTGCCAGCAGCAAGGGTCTCGGGCTAGCATCCTACGAGCAGTACTTC. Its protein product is CASSKGLGLASYEQYF.

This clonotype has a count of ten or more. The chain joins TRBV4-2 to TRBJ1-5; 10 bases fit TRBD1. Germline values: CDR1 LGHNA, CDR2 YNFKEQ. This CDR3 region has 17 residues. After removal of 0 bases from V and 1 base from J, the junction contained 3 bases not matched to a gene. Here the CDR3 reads CASSQDPDRGSNQPQHF. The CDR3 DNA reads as TGTGCCAGCAGCCAAGATCCGGACAGGGGGAGCAATCAGCCCCAGCATTTT.